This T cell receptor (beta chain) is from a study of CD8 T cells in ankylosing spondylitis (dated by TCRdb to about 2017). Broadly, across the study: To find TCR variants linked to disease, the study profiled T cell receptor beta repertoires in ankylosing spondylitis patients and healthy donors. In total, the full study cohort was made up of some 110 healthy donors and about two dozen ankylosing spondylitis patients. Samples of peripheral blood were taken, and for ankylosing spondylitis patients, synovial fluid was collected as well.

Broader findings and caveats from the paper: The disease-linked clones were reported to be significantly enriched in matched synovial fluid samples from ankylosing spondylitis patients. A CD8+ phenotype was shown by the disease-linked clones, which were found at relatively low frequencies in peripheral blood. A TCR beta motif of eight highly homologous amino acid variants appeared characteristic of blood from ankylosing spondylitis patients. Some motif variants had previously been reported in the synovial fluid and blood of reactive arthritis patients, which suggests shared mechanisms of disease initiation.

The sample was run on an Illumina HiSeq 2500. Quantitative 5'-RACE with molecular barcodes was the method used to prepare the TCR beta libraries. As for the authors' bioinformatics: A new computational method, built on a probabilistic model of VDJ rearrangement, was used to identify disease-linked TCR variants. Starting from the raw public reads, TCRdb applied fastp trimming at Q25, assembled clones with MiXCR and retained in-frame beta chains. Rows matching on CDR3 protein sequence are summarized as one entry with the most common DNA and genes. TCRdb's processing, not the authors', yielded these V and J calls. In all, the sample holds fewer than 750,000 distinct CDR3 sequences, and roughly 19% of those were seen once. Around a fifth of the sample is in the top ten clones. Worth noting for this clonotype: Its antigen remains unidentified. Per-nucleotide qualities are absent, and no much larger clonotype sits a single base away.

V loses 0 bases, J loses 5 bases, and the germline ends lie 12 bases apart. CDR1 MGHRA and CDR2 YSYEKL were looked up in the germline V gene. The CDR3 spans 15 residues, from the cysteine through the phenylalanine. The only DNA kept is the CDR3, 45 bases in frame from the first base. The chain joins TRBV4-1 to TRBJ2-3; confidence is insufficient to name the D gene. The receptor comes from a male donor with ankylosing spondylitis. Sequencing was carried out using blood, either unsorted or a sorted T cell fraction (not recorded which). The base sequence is TGCGCCAGCAGCCAAGATTTTCGAATTCAAGATACGCAGTATTTT. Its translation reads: CASSQDFRIQDTQYF.